Given below is one T cell receptor (beta chain) in context. This record belongs to a study of cytomegalovirus exposure and HLA in healthy donors. Use of 60 Vbeta and 13 Jbeta primers characterized the PCR. Only in-frame clones appear in the TCRdb table, and some are missing; sequencing was by immunoSEQ multiplex PCR. This sample carries approximately 180,000 clones, around 87% of them seen once, and the ten largest clones take approximately 2%. This receptor was identified in a woman in her late teens or twenties in good health and CMV-seronegative. Sequenced input: PBMCs.

The CDR3 DNA sequence: TGTGCCAGCAGCTTTTACAGCCAAGAGACCCAGTACTTC. Its protein is CASSFYSQETQYF. The chain uses TRBV11-2 and TRBJ2-5; D is unresolved. Per germline, CDR1 SGHAT and CDR2 FQNNGV. The V gene lost 3 bases and the J gene lost 1 base, with 6 bases spanning the gap. The CDR3 has 13 residues. The full variable domain, its missing parts supplied by reference TRBV11-2 and TRBJ2-5, is EAGVAQSPRYKIIEKRQSVAFWCNPISGHATLYWYQQILGQGPKLLIQFQNNGVVDDSQLPKDRFSAERLKGVDSTLKIQPAKLEDSAVYLCASSFYSQETQYFGPGTRLLVL.